This T cell receptor (beta chain) was identified in a study of CD8+CD57+ T cells in acquired aplastic anemia. At the level of the study: Sorted CD4+ and CD8+ cell DNA averaged around 3.3 ug. Study conclusions and caveats: Patients and controls shared 25 to 30 CD8+ CDR3 sequences, which appeared highly expressed in patients and within their immunodominant clones. The CD8+ Simpson's diversity of patients and controls was not significantly different.

Whoever was chosen for sequencing had shown CD8+CD57+ cell expansion by flow cytometry. Patients were treatment-naive when blood was sampled. This clonotype showed up many times. Its specificity is not known. The J segment lost 1 base and the V segment lost 6 bases, leaving 11 bases of the junction unmatched. This CDR3 spans 17 amino acids. The template used for profiling TCR beta VDJ and CDR3 was genomic DNA. Each CDR3 protein gets one entry after TCRdb re-called the reads with MiXCR. This repertoire shows 150,000 to 180,000 distinct CDR3 sequences, about 54% found once; its top ten account for about an eighth.

This rearrangement joins TRBV12-3 or TRBV12-4 to TRBJ2-3; TRBD2 aligns across 9 bases. The sequenced sample was sorted CD4+, CD8+, or CD8+CD57+ T cells (not recorded which) from PBMCs. The receptor was isolated from a human donor with aplastic anemia. This CDR3 reads CASSPPPRTSGTDTQYF. The CDR3 DNA follows: TGTGCCAGCAGCCCGCCCCCTCGGACTAGCGGCACAGATACGCAGTATTTT.